These T cell receptor beta chains were read from a single sample in a study of breast tumors, draining lymph nodes, adjacent tissues. TCRdb independently ran MiXCR on the multiplex PCR reads; one entry per CDR3 protein. The data show more than 85,000 distinct CDR3 sequences, around 20% seen once. Input material: axillary lymph node tissue. These receptor sequences come from a female donor with breast cancer. Some clones in this sample may be carry-over from other donors' samples. CDR3s include the opening cysteine and the closing phenylalanine or tryptophan. Each record gives: V gene, CDR3 protein.

TRBV24-1 CATSDFGGRSNEKFF
TRBV5-1 CASSPFSGAYEQYF
TRBV6-5 CASSYPQADGYGYTF
TRBV12-3/TRBV12-4 CASSLGTGVLTGYTF
TRBV10-3 CATSEQLTEAFF
TRBV7-9 CASSPPTGAPQYEQFF
TRBV20-1 CSARTGAGNTIYF
TRBV6-2/TRBV6-3 CAVTSGGFTGELFF
TRBV11-3 CASSSGRGREDADTQYF
TRBV7-8 CASSLEQGRTDTQYF
TRBV18 CASSPQTGQREQYF
TRBV27 CASRLQGQDGYTF
TRBV27 CASSLFAEPHEQFF
TRBV29-1 CSVEAPGAYEQYF
TRBV4-1 CASSLPRQGGRETQYF
TRBV27 CASSFGTRDEQFF
TRBV18 CASSPTGVYGYTF
TRBV11-2 CASSLGPGQTNTGELFF
TRBV5-6 CASSFLDSRNEQFF
TRBV19 CASSTSSNEQFF
TRBV18 CASSPGQGNSPLHF
TRBV10-3 CAISGTGGTYEQYF
TRBV6-1 CASLRRQGDQPQHF
TRBV9 CASSASGRGTDTQYF
TRBV20-1 CSAITGVPNQPQHF
TRBV30 CAWSYTGPNSGNTIYF
TRBV12-3/TRBV12-4 CASSLAGQLTYNEQFF
TRBV10-3 CAISELDIYEQYF
TRBV6-4 CASSGTSGSRTGELFF
TRBV7-2 CASSPNWQSSYEQYF
TRBV5-5 CASSLEGLAGGPLDTQYF
TRBV7-9 CASAREGLSYF
TRBV29-1 CSDSGGLYNEQFF
TRBV5-8 CASSTDRGHTQYF
TRBV5-4 CASSLSRGSYEQYF
TRBV9 CASSRSATLSNSPLHF
TRBV5-1 CASSLGGTGYTF
TRBV6-5 CASSYSTPKYEQYF
TRBV9 CASSGEFPSNTQYF
TRBV5-1 CASSRDGIAGSQETQYF
TRBV6-6 CASTKAGGNEKLFF
TRBV27 CASSLSPGHRNEQFF
TRBV20-1 CSARDTGPQYF
TRBV29-1 CSVKGGLAGGNTGELFF
TRBV5-4 CASSQTGGRSKNIQYF